This record looks at one T cell receptor (beta chain) sequence and its context. Its antigen is unknown. The data originate from a study of cytomegalovirus exposure and HLA in healthy donors. Findings and caveats of the study: A previous analysis found most TCR beta V segments productive roughly 87% or roughly 30% of the time. The likely origin of a cluster of highly shared sequence variants was a sequencing artifact.

The germline V gene has CDR1 SGHTA and CDR2 FQGNSA. This CDR3 has 13 residues. Trimming stripped 2 bases from V and 10 bases from J, with 12 bases between. The PCR used 60 Vbeta and 13 Jbeta primers. Repertoires were generated with immunoSEQ multiplex PCR, while TCRdb's copy carries only in-frame clones and drops some. The sample holds some 200,000 clones; over 65% are singletons and the top ten take 2% to 3%. The sample taken for sequencing was PBMCs. The V and J genes are TRBV7-2 and TRBJ1-5; D perhaps matches TRBD1 (5 bases). This clonotype was sampled from a woman aged 50 to 60 in good health and CMV-seropositive. DNA for the CDR3: TGTGCCAGCAGCTTATCAGGGTCGGATCCCCAGCATTTT. As protein: CASSLSGSDPQHF.